The entry below describes one TCR beta chain. Trimming cost V 0 bases and J 1 base, with 6 bases left between them. Per germline, CDR1 MNHEY and CDR2 SVGEGT. The CDR3 is made up of 14 amino acids. This record belongs to a study of T-cell reconstitution after alpha-beta-depleted transplantation in children. This sample's TCRbeta library carried unique molecular identifier barcodes. TCRdb passed the PCR reads through MiXCR, listing each CDR3 protein once. The profile shows hundreds of thousands of distinct CDR3 sequences, 12% of them singletons. This material consisted of PBMCs from the stem cell graft donor, taken from the stem cell graft. The chain joins TRBV6-2 or TRBV6-3 to TRBJ1-1; no clear D. The TCR sequence derives from a human donor who donated a stem cell graft to a child with acute lymphoblastic leukemia. CDR3 residues: CASSYSNGNTEAFF. The CDR3 DNA reads TGTGCCAGCAGTTACTCTAACGGGAACACTGAAGCTTTCTTT.